This TCR beta chain originates from a study of PD-1 blockade in mismatch repair-deficient tumors. CDR1 and CDR2 from the germline V gene are LNHDA and SQIVND (reference sequence). CDR3 size: 16 residues. Assay: immunoSEQ multiplex PCR; the TCRdb copy retains only in-frame clones and omits some. The data contain fewer than 100,000 clones, roughly 80% of them singletons. This sequence originates from an adult with mismatch repair-deficient cancer. This sequence joins TRBV19 and TRBJ2-2; 7 nucleotides align to TRBD1. Material: peripheral blood, obtained 12 weeks after starting pembrolizumab. CDR3 sequence: CASSRSVGGGTGELFF. CDR3 DNA sequence: TGTGCAAGCAGTAGATCGGTAGGGGGCGGCACCGGGGAGCTGTTTTTT.